This T cell receptor beta chain was sequenced in a study of blood T cell repertoires in COVID-19. Across the whole study: Some COVID-19 samples were acute and others convalescent; all came from the United States, Italy and Spain. Sources were T cells, B-cell-depleted T cells, or PBMCs; the material itself was cDNA or gDNA.

Per the original data handling: It was from reference gene primer amplification that nucleated cell counts were estimated. Sequencing was performed with immunoSEQ multiplex PCR; in TCRdb, only in-frame clones are kept and a portion is missing. V, J and clone size derive from that table, while D and trimming were established from the DNA sequence. Of 180,000 or so clones detected, around 88% appear once; the ten largest clones hold about 4.1%. This sequence originates from a woman aged 25 to 39 with acute or convalescent COVID-19. The specimen sequenced was peripheral blood.

The CDR3 spells CASSSRTSGYNEQFF. Here the CDR3 DNA reads TGCGCCAGCAGCTCCCGGACTAGCGGATACAATGAGCAGTTCTTC. The chain couples TRBV5-1 to TRBJ2-1; 10 bases are shared with TRBD2. Germline V gene data show CDR1 as SGHRS and CDR2 as YFSETQ. The CDR3 sequence is 15 residues long. Trimming at V came to 3 bases and at J to 4 bases, leaving 4 bases not matched to a gene.